Listed below are T cell receptor beta chains from one sample, sequenced in a study of blood T cell repertoires in COVID-19. The table came from immunoSEQ multiplex PCR; TCRdb's copy has only in-frame clones and leaves some out. The sample records 250,000 or so clones, roughly 80% being singletons. Material: peripheral blood. These receptors were collected from a woman younger than 30 with acute or convalescent COVID-19. Both conserved end residues are part of each CDR3. The D gene is left open where the match is weak. The size field is filled for only some rows; it gives once, few, many or a size class.

TRBJ2-1 NA TRBV2 NA TGTGCCAGCAGTGACGGGGGCGGGAGCAACGAGCAGTTCTTC CASSDGGGSNEQFF
TRBJ2-1 TRBD2 TRBV30 NA TGTGCCTGGACCTACGCGGTTGGGGCGGGAGGAAAGTACCTTAGCTCCTACAATGAGCAGTTCTTC CAWTYAVGAGGKYLSSYNEQFF
TRBJ2-7 TRBD2 TRBV5-4 NA TGTGCCAGCAGCCGAGATCTAGCGGCGAGCTCCTACGAGCAGTACTTC CASSRDLAASSYEQYF
TRBJ2-3 TRBD2 TRBV4-1 once TGCGCCAGCAGCCTCCGGGGGGGCACAGATACGCAGTATTTT CASSLRGGTDTQYF
TRBJ1-5 TRBD1 TRBV6-5 once TGTGCCAGCAGCCGACAGGGGGCCAGCAATCAGCCCCAGCATTTT CASSRQGASNQPQHF
TRBJ1-6 NA TRBV30 NA TGTGCCTGGAGTCCCGGGGGTTCACCCCTCCACTTT CAWSPGGSPLHF
TRBJ2-7 NA TRBV28 once TGTGCCAGCATCCCTTACCCCCCCCAGGGGGGCTACGAGCAGTACTTC CASIPYPPQGGYEQYF
TRBJ2-1 NA TRBV4-3 NA TGCGCCAGCAGCCAAGATGGTATGGGACTGAGCTCCTACAATGAGCAGTTCTTC CASSQDGMGLSSYNEQFF
TRBJ2-4 TRBD1 TRBV28 NA TGTGCCAGCAGTTCCTACAGGGGGTATTCCAAAAACATTCAGTACTTC CASSSYRGYSKNIQYF
TRBJ1-5 NA TRBV7-2 few TGTGCCAGCAGCCCCGCCGGGAGGAAACCTCAGCCCCAGCATTTT CASSPAGRKPQPQHF
TRBJ2-5 NA TRBV7-2 NA TGTGCCAGCAGCTTAGGGGCACGCCAAGAGACCCAGTACTTC CASSLGARQETQYF
TRBJ1-2 NA TRBV7-9 NA TGTGCCAGCAGATATGAAGCGGGCTATGGCTACACCTTC CASRYEAGYGYTF
TRBJ1-3 NA TRBV7-2 NA TGTGCCAGCAGCTTTGACAGGACCCTTGCGGGAAACACCATATATTTT CASSFDRTLAGNTIYF
TRBJ2-5 TRBD2 TRBV4-3 few TGCGCCAGCAGCCAAGAGATTAGCGGGAGTATTCAGACCCAGTACTTC CASSQEISGSIQTQYF
TRBJ2-4 TRBD1 TRBV7-9 NA TGTGCCAGCAGCGCGGACAGGGACAAAAACATTCAGTACTTC CASSADRDKNIQYF
TRBJ2-7 TRBD1 TRBV15 NA TGTGCCACCAGCAGAGGTTCCGGGACAGGGGTCTACGAGCAGTACTTC CATSRGSGTGVYEQYF
TRBJ2-1 NA TRBV9 once TGTGCCAGCAGCGTATATTCGGGGGATCGCTCCTACAATGAGCAGTTCTTC CASSVYSGDRSYNEQFF
TRBJ2-2 NA TRBV24-1 NA TGTGCCACCAGTGATCCCGGACACGTGGGGGAGCTGTTTTTT CATSDPGHVGELFF
TRBJ2-7 TRBD2 TRBV6-2/TRBV6-3 NA TGTGCCAGCAGTTATCACGCGGGAGATCGCGAGCAGTACTTC CASSYHAGDREQYF
TRBJ1-1 NA TRBV18 NA TGTGCCAGCTCACCTACAGGGTATACCACTGAAGCTTTCTTT CASSPTGYTTEAFF
TRBJ2-1 TRBD2 TRBV11-2 NA TGTGCCAGCAGCTTACCTAGCGGATACTACAATGAGCAGTTCTTC CASSLPSGYYNEQFF
TRBJ1-2 NA TRBV6-5 NA TGTGCCAGCAGCTACGGGCAGGGTGGTAGCTATGGCTACACCTTC CASSYGQGGSYGYTF
TRBJ2-7 NA TRBV29-1 NA TGCAGCGTTGAAGTGGCGGTTCGGGGGACCCTAGGAGAGCAGTACTTC CSVEVAVRGTLGEQYF
TRBJ1-1 TRBD1 TRBV6-5 NA TGTGCCAGCGACTCCCACAAGACAGGGGGCGGTGAAGCTTTCTTT CASDSHKTGGGEAFF
TRBJ1-1 NA TRBV19 NA TGTGCCAGCATGGGGCTCCCGAACACTGAAGCTTTCTTT CASMGLPNTEAFF
TRBJ2-1 TRBD2 TRBV27 NA TGTGCCAGCAGTCAGGGACTAGCCAATGAGCAGTTCTTC CASSQGLANEQFF
TRBJ1-5 NA TRBV27 NA TGTGCCAGCAGTTTATGGGGGGGCGCAGGCAATCAGCCCCAGCATTTT CASSLWGGAGNQPQHF
TRBJ2-4 NA TRBV27 NA TGTGCCAGCAGTCAAGACATAAAAGCCAAAAACATTCAGTACTTC CASSQDIKAKNIQYF
TRBJ2-1 TRBD2 TRBV20-1 NA TGCAGTGCTAGTTGCAGGGCGGGAGCGTCCTACAATGAGCAGTTCTTC CSASCRAGASYNEQFF
TRBJ1-2 NA TRBV15 NA TGTGCCACCAGCAGTGGGGACACTGAACATGGCTACACCTTC CATSSGDTEHGYTF
TRBJ1-4 TRBD1 TRBV5-6 few TGTGCCAGCAGCTTGGGGGGACAGTTCAATGAAAAACTGTTTTTT CASSLGGQFNEKLFF
TRBJ2-7 NA TRBV15 NA TGTGCCACCAGCAGAGGTGGACTTTCTGCCTACGAGCAGTACTTC CATSRGGLSAYEQYF
TRBJ1-1 TRBD1 TRBV7-2 NA TGTGCCAGCAGCTTGAGGACAGGGGGAACTGAAGCTTTCTTT CASSLRTGGTEAFF
TRBJ2-1 TRBD1 TRBV24-1 NA TGTGCCACCAGTCGGGGACAGGGTAGCTCCTACAATGAGCAGTTCTTC CATSRGQGSSYNEQFF
TRBJ1-1 TRBD1 TRBV20-1 NA TGCAGTGCTAGTCGGGGACAGATGAACACTGAAGCTTTCTTT CSASRGQMNTEAFF
TRBJ2-3 TRBD2 TRBV5-8 NA TGTGCCAGCAGCTGGCGACTAGCGGGAACCACAGATACGCAGTATTTT CASSWRLAGTTDTQYF
TRBJ2-5 NA TRBV10-3 NA TGTGCCATCAGTGGGGCAGGAGAGACCCAGTACTTC CAISGAGETQYF
TRBJ2-4 NA TRBV7-2 once TGTGCCAGCAGCTTCAGAACCCGGGACACGGAACTAGCCAAAAACATTCAGTACTTC CASSFRTRDTELAKNIQYF
TRBJ2-7 NA TRBV28 once TGTGCCAGCAGTTTGACTCCTAGATCCTACGAGCAGTACTTC CASSLTPRSYEQYF
TRBJ1-5 NA TRBV6-5 few TGTGCCAGCAAAGTTACAACAGATAATCAGCCCCAGCATTTT CASKVTTDNQPQHF
TRBJ1-1 NA TRBV4-1 few TGCGCCAGCAGCCAAGATCTAGCTCGCATTACAGAAGCTTTCTTT CASSQDLARITEAFF
TRBJ1-3 NA TRBV4-3 NA TGCGCCAGCAGCCAAGACAGGGGAGACTCTGGAAACACCATATATTTT CASSQDRGDSGNTIYF
TRBJ2-7 TRBD2 TRBV3-1/TRBV3-2 NA TGTGCCAGCAGCCCCGAGATCGCGGGAGGGCCCTACGAGCAGTACTTC CASSPEIAGGPYEQYF
TRBJ1-2 NA TRBV7-9 NA TGTGCCAGCAGCTTAACAGGGCCGCATGGCTACACCTTC CASSLTGPHGYTF
TRBJ2-7 NA TRBV14 NA TGTGCCAGCAGCCAAGGGTGGGGAGTCTACGAGCAGTACTTC CASSQGWGVYEQYF
TRBJ1-5 TRBD1 TRBV27 NA TGTGCCAGCAGAACGGGACAGGGGGCGAGTCAGCCCCAGCATTTT CASRTGQGASQPQHF
TRBJ2-1 TRBD2 TRBV4-1 NA TGCGCCAGCAGCCAAGCTTGGCCAGGACTAGCGGAAGACAATGAGCAGTTCTTC CASSQAWPGLAEDNEQFF
TRBJ2-1 TRBD2 TRBV5-1 NA TGCGCCAGCAGCTTGTATGTCTTAAGCGGGAGGCTCAATGAGCAGTTCTTC CASSLYVLSGRLNEQFF
TRBJ2-5 NA TRBV7-9 NA TGTGCCAGCAGCCAACAAGGGCGGGACCAAGAGACCCAGTACTTC CASSQQGRDQETQYF
TRBJ1-1 TRBD1 TRBV18 few TGTGCCAGCTCACCTTTCGACAGGGGAATTGAACTGAACACTGAAGCTTTCTTT CASSPFDRGIELNTEAFF
TRBJ1-2 NA TRBV30 NA TGTGCCTGGAGTGTACTTTTCGGGGGAAATGGCTACACCTTC CAWSVLFGGNGYTF
TRBJ2-7 NA TRBV21-1 NA TGTGCCAGCAGCAAAAACGGGGGGCACTACGAGCAGTACTTC CASSKNGGHYEQYF
TRBJ2-1 TRBD2 TRBV7-3 once TGTGCCAGCAGCCCGCGGGGGGAGAGCCTCAATGAGCAGTTCTTC CASSPRGESLNEQFF
TRBJ1-1 NA TRBV6-1 many TGTGCCAGCAGTGAGGCCAGTCACACTGAAGCTTTCTTT CASSEASHTEAFF
TRBJ1-3 TRBD1 TRBV19 NA TGTGCCAGTAGGCGGACAGGGGGCCTTCTTTCTGGAAACACCATATATTTT CASRRTGGLLSGNTIYF